This TCR beta chain stems from a study of T cells in tuberculosis. After thawing and overnight rest, PBMC were stained with GMM-loaded CD1B tetramer, viability dye and anti-CD3 for sorting. CD1B tetramers were loaded with Rhodococcus equi-derived C32 glucose monomycolate. Clones were sequenced by immunoSEQ multiplex PCR, and TCRdb holds only the in-frame ones, with some missing. The table lists approximately 57,000 clones, approximately 91% of them singletons, with 20% to 25% in the top ten. This CDR3 has 14 residues. V lost 2 bases, J lost 5 bases, and 12 bases lay in between. Per germline, CDR1 SEHNR and CDR2 FQNEAQ (reference sequence). Only a few counts were recorded for this clone.

Sequenced input: CD1b-GMM tetramer-negative cells sorted from PBMCs. The chain has TRBV7-9 and TRBJ1-2; no clear D gene. The TCR was taken from an adult woman with latent tuberculosis. This CDR3 reads CASSLNEGSYGYTF. DNA for the CDR3: TGTGCCAGCAGCTTAAATGAGGGTAGTTATGGCTACACCTTC. Together with reference TRBV7-9 and TRBJ1-2, the CDR3 gives the full variable domain: DTGVSQNPRHKITKRGQNVTFRCDPISEHNRLYWYRQTLGQGPEFLTYFQNEAQLEKSRLLSDRFSAERPKGSFSTLEIQRTEQGDSAMYLCASSLNEGSYGYTFGSGTRLTVV.